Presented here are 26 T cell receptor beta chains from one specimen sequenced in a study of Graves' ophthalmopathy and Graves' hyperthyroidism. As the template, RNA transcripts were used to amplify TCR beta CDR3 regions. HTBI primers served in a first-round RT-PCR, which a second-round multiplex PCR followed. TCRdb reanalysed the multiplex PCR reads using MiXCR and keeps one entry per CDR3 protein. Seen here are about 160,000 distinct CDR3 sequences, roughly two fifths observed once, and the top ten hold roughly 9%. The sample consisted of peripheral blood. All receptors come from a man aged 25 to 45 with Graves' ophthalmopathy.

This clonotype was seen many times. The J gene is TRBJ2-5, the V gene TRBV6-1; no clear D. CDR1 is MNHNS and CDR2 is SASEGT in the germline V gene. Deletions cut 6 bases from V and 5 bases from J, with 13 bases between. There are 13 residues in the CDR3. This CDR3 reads CASSQGPKETQYF. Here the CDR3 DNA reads TGTGCCAGCAGCCAAGGGCCAAAGGAGACCCAGTACTTC.

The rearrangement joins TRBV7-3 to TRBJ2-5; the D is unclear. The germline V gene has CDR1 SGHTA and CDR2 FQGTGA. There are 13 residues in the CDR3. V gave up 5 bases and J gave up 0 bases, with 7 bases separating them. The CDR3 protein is CASSPMYQETQYF. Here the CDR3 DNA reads TGTGCCAGCAGCCCAATGTACCAAGAGACCCAGTACTTC.

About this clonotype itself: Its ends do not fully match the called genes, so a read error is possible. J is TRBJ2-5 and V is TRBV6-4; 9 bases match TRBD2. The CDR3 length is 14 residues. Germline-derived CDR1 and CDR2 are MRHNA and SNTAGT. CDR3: CAISSSGGQETQYF. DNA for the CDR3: TGTGCCATCAGTAGTAGCGGGGGACAAGAGACCCAGTACTTC.

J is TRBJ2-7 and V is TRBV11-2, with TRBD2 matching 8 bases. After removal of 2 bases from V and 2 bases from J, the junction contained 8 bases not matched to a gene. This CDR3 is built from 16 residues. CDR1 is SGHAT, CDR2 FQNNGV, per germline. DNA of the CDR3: TGTGCCAGCAGCTTATATGTAGCGGGGCCACCCTACGAGCAGTACTTC. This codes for CASSLYVAGPPYEQYF.

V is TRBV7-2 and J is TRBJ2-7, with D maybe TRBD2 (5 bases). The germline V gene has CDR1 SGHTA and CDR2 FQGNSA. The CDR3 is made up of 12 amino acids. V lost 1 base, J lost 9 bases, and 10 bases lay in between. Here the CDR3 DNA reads TGTGCCAGCAGCTTAGTGGCGCGGGTGCAGTACTTC. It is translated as CASSLVARVQYF.

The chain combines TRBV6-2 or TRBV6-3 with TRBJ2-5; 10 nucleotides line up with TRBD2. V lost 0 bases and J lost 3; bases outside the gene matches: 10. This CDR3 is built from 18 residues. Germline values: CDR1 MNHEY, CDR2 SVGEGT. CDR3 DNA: TGTGCCAGCAGTTACTCGATATTAGCGGGGGGCGGCGAAGAGACCCAGTACTTC. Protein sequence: CASSYSILAGGGEETQYF.

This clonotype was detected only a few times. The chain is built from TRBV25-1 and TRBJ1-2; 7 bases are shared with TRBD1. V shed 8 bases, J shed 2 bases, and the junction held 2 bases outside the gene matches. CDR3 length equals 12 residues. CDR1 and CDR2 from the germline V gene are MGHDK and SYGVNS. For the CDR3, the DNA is TGTGCCAGCCGGGACAGAAACTATGGCTACACCTTC. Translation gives CASRDRNYGYTF.

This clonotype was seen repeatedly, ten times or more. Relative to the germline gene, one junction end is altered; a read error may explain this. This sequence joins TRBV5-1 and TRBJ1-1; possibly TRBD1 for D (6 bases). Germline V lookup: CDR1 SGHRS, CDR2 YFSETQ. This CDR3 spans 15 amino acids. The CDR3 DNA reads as TGCGCCAGCAGCTTGGGAGGGGGGACGGACACTGGAGCTTTCTTT. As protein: CASSLGGGTDTGAFF.

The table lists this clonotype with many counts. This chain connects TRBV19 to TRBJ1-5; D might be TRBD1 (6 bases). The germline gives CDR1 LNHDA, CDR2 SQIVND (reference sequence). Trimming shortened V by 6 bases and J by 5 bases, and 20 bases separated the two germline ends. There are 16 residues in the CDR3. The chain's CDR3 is CASRGVRGKSDQPQHF. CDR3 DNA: TGTGCCAGTAGGGGAGTCAGGGGAAAGTCGGATCAGCCCCAGCATTTT. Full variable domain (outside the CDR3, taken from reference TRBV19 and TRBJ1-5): DGGITQSPKYLFRKEGQNVTLSCEQNLNHDAMYWYRQDPGQGLRLIYYSQIVNDFQKGDIAEGYSVSREKKESFPLTVTSAQKNPTAFYLCASRGVRGKSDQPQHFGDGTRLSIL.

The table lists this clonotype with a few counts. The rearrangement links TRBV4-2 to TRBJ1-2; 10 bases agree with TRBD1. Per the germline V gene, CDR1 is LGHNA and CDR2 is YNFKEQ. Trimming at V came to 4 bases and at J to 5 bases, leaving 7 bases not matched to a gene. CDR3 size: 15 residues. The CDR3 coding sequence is TGTGCCAGCAGCCCAAGACAGGGGGCGCGATATGGCTACACCTTC. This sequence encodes CASSPRQGARYGYTF.

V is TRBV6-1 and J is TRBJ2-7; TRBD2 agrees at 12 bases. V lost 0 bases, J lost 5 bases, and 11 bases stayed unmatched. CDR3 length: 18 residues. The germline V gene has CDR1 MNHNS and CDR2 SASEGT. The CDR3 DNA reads TGTGCCAGCAGTGAAGCAGCGCTAGCGGGAGGGTCGGACGACGAGCAGTACTTC. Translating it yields CASSEAALAGGSDDEQYF.

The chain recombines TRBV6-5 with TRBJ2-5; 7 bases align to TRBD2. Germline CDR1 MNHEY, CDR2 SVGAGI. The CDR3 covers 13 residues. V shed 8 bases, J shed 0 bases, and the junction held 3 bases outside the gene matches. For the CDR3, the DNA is TGTGCCAGCGTCGGGGGGAACCAAGAGACCCAGTACTTC. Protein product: CASVGGNQETQYF.

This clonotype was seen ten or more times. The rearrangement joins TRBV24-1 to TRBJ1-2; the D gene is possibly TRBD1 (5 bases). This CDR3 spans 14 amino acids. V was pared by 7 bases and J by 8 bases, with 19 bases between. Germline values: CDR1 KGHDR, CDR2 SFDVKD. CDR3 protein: CATSPPDSYNGYTF. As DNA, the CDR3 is TGTGCCACCAGCCCTCCCGACAGCTACAACGGCTACACCTTC.

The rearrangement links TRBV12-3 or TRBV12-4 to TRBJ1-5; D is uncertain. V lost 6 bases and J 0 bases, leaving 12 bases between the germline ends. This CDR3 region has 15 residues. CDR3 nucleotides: TGTGCCAGCAGCCCTGATCCGTATAGCAATCAGCCCCAGCATTTT. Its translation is CASSPDPYSNQPQHF.

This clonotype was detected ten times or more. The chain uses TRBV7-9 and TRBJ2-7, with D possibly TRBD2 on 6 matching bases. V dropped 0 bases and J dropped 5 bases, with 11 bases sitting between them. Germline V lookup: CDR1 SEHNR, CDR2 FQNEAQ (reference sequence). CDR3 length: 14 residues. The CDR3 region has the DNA TGTGCCAGCAGCTTAGCGACTAGTCCCCACGAGCAGTACTTC. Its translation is CASSLATSPHEQYF.

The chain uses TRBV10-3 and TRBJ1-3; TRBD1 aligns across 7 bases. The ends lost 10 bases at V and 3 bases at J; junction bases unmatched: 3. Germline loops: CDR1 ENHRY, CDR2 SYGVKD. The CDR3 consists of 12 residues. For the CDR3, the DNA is TGTGCCACCGGGACAGATGGAAACACCATATATTTT. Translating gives CATGTDGNTIYF.

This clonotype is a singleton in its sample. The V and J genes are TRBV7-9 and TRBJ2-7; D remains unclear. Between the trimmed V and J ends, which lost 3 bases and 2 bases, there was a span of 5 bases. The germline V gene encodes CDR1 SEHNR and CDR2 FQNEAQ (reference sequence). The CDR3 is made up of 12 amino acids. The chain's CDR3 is CASSFEPYEQYF. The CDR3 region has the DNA TGTGCCAGCAGCTTCGAGCCCTACGAGCAGTACTTC.

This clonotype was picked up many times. The CDR3 nucleotides read TGTGCCAGCAGCGCGGGACTAGCGGTTACCTACGAGCAGTACTTC. Its protein is CASSAGLAVTYEQYF. This chain connects TRBV9 to TRBJ2-7; 11 nucleotides line up with TRBD2. The CDR3 loop spans 15 amino acids. Germline assignment: CDR1 SGDLS and CDR2 YYNGEE. V gave up 3 bases and J gave up 2 bases; unmatched junction bases: 4.

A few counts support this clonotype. In nucleotides, the CDR3 is TGTGCCAGCAGTTCCGCCGACAGGGCAGGCTATGGCTACACCTTC. This encodes CASSSADRAGYGYTF. The chain is built from TRBV6-2 or TRBV6-3 and TRBJ1-2, with 7 bases aligning to TRBD1. V lost 4 bases to trimming and J lost 4 bases; unmatched junction nucleotides: 9. The CDR3 contains 15 residues. Germline lookup yields CDR1 MNHEY and CDR2 SVGEGT.

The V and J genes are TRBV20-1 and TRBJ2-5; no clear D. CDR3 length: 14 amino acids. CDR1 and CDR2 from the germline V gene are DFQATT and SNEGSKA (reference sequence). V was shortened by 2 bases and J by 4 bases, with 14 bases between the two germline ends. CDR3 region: CSARLTVGRETQYF. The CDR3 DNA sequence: TGCAGTGCTAGATTGACGGTTGGGCGAGAGACCCAGTACTTC.

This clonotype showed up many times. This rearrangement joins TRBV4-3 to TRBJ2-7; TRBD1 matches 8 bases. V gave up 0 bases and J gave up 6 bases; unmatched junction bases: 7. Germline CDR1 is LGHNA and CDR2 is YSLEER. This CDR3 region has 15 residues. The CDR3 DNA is TGCGCCAGCAGCCAAGATCGTGGGACAGGTGTCGAGCAGTACTTC. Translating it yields CASSQDRGTGVEQYF.

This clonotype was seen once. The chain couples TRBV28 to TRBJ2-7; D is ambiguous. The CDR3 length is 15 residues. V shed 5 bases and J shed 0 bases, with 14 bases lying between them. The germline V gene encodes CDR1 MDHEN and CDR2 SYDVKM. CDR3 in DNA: TGTGCCAGCAGTCCGGGCCATACCTTCTCCTACGAGCAGTACTTC. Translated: CASSPGHTFSYEQYF.

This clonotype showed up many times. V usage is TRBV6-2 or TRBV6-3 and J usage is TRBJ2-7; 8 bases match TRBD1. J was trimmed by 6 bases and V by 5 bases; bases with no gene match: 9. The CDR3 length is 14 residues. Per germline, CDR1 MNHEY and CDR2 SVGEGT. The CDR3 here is CASSDGQGASEQYF. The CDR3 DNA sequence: TGTGCCAGCAGTGACGGACAGGGAGCGAGCGAGCAGTACTTC.

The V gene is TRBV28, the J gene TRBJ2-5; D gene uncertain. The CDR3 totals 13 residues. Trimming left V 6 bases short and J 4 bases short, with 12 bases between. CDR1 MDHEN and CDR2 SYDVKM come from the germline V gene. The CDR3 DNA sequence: TGTGCCAGCAGCCCATCCCCAGGAGAGACCCAGTACTTC. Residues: CASSPSPGETQYF.

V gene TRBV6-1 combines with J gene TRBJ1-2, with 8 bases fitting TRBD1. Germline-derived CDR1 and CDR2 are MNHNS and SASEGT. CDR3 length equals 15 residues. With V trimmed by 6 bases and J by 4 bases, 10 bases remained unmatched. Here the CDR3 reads CASRAQGGRGYGYTF. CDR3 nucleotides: TGTGCCAGCAGGGCACAGGGGGGACGGGGCTATGGCTACACCTTC.

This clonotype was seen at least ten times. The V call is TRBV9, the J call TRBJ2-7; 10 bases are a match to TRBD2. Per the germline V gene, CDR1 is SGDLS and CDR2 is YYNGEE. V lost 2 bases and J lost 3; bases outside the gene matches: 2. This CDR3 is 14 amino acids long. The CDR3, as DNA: TGTGCCAGCAGCGTGGCTAGCGGGAGCTACGAGCAGTACTTC. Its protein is CASSVASGSYEQYF.